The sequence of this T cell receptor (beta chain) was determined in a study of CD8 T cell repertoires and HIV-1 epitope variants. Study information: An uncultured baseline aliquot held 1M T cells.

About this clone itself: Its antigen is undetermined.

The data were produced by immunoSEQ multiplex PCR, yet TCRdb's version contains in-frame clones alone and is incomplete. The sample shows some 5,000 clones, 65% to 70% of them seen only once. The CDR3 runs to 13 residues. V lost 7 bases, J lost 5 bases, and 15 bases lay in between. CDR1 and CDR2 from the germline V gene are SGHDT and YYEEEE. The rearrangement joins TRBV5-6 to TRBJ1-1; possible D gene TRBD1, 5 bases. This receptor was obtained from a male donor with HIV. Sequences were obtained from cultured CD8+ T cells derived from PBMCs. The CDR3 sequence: CASHTGGETEAFF. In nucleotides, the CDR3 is TGTGCCAGCCATACTGGAGGGGAAACTGAAGCTTTCTTT. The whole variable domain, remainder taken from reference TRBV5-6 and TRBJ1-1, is DAGVTQSPTHLIKTRGQQVTLRCSPKSGHDTVSWYQQALGQGPQFIFQYYEEEERQRGNFPDRFSGHQFPNYSSELNVNALLLGDSALYLCASHTGGETEAFFGQGTRLTVV.